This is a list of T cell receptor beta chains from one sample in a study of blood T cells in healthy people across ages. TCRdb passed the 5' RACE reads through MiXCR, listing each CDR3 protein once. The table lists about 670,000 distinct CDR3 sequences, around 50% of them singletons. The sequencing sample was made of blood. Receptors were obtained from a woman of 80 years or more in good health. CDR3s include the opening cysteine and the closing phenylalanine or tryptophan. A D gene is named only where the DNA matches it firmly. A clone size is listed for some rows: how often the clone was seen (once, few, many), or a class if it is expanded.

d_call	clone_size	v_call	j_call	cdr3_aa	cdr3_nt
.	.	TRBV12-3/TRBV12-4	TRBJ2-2	CASRFLAGSTGELFF	TGTGCCAGCAGATTTCTGGCAGGGTCCACCGGGGAGCTGTTTTTT
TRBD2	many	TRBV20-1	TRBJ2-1	CSARTPSAGDYNEQFF	TGCAGTGCTAGGACCCCGTCTGCGGGGGATTACAATGAGCAGTTCTTC
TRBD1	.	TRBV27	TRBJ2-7	CASSISGQGPYEQYF	TGTGCCAGCAGCATCTCGGGACAGGGGCCCTACGAGCAGTACTTC
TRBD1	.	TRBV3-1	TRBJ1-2	CASSQRTGPYGYTF	TGTGCCAGCAGCCAAAGGACAGGCCCCTATGGCTACACCTTC
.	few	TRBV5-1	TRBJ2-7	CASSLAGGAQALYEQYF	TGCGCCAGCAGCTTGGCCGGTGGAGCCCAAGCCCTTTACGAGCAGTACTTC
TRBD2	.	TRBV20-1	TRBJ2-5	CSAKRLAGEQEQYF	TGCAGTGCTAAGAGACTAGCGGGAGAACAAGAGCAGTACTTC
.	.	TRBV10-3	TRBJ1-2	CAISTANYGYTF	TGTGCCATCAGCACAGCTAACTATGGCTACACCTTC
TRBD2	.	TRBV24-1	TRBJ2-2	CATSHRLAENTGELFF	TGTGCCACCAGCCACCGACTAGCGGAGAACACCGGGGAGCTGTTTTTT
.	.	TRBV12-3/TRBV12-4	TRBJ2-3	CASRAPGGTDTQYF	TGTGCCAGCAGGGCACCGGGGGGCACAGATACGCAGTATTTT
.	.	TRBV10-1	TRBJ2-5	CASSESTARKQYF	TGCGCCAGCAGTGAGTCGACAGCTCGAAAGCAGTACTTC
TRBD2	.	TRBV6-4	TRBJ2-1	CASCESGEANEQFF	TGTGCCAGCTGTGAGAGCGGGGAGGCCAATGAGCAGTTCTTC
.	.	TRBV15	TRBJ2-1	CATSTTGFNEQFF	TGTGCCACCAGCACTACAGGGTTCAATGAGCAGTTCTTC
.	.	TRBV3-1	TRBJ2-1	CVSSQLKDNEQFF	TGTGTCAGCAGCCAACTAAAAGACAATGAGCAGTTCTTC
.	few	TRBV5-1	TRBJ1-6	CVSSFNEGSPLHF	TGCGTCAGCAGCTTTAATGAGGGTTCACCCCTCCACTTT
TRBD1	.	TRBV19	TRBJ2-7	CASSIGTASYEQYF	TGTGCCAGTAGTATCGGGACAGCCTCCTACGAGCAGTACTTC
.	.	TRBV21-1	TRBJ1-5	CASSKIRGPQHF	TGTGCCAGCAGCAAGATAAGAGGGCCCCAGCATTTT
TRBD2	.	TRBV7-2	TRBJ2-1	CASSRIAGGQNEQFF	TGTGCCAGCAGCCGAATAGCGGGAGGGCAGAATGAGCAGTTCTTC
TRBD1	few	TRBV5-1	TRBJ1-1	CASSGQGGGTEAFF	TGCGCCAGTAGCGGACAGGGAGGTGGGACTGAAGCTTTCTTT